This note documents a single T cell receptor (beta chain) sequence. Its antigen is still unknown. This CDR3 is built from 14 residues. CDR1 is SGHAT and CDR2 is FQNNGV in the germline V gene. Trimming pared 5 bases from V and 12 bases from J, leaving 22 bases between. The sample comes from a study of cytomegalovirus exposure and HLA in healthy donors. Study observations and caveats: A list of 164 TCR beta chains associated with cytomegalovirus was given. Most TCR beta V segments were productive about 90% or about 30% of the time in an earlier analysis. The study had only CMV serostatus as immune exposure information.

The PCR employed 60 Vbeta primers together with 13 Jbeta primers. The protocol was immunoSEQ multiplex PCR, while the TCRdb copy is restricted to in-frame clones and leaves out a portion. The sample lists some 65,000 clones; approximately 82% were seen once. Sequenced: PBMCs. This TCR derives from a woman between 40 and 50 years old in good health and CMV-seropositive. The J gene is TRBJ1-2, the V gene TRBV11-2; D is uncertain. CDR3 amino acids: CASSPQVFDPGHTF. The CDR3 DNA reads TGTGCCAGCAGCCCCCAGGTCTTCGATCCTGGGCACACCTTC.